Shown below are 22 T cell receptor beta chains from a single sample sequenced in a study of cytomegalovirus exposure and HLA in healthy donors. Clones were sequenced by immunoSEQ multiplex PCR, and TCRdb holds only the in-frame ones, with some missing. The data contain some 170,000 clones, approximately 86% of them singletons. What was sequenced was PBMCs. These receptors all come from a man in his thirties or forties in good health and CMV-seropositive.

This chain links TRBV2 with TRBJ2-7, with D unresolved. CDR3 length: 13 amino acids. Germline V gene data show CDR1 as SNHLY and CDR2 as FYNNEI. Between the trimmed V and J ends, which lost 6 bases and 0 bases, there was a span of 9 bases. The chain's CDR3 is CASSTGLSYEQYF. The CDR3 DNA is TGTGCCAGCAGCACGGGTCTCTCCTACGAGCAGTACTTC.

The chain links TRBV28 to TRBJ1-5; TRBD1 matches at 8 bases. Germline CDR1 reads MDHEN; CDR2 reads SYDVKM. The CDR3 length is 15 residues. Trimming removed 6 bases from V and 1 base from J; junction bases left unmatched: 5. CDR3 protein: CASRATGGSNQPQHF. The CDR3 coding sequence is TGTGCCAGCAGAGCTACAGGGGGAAGCAATCAGCCCCAGCATTTT.

The rearrangement joins TRBV29-1 to TRBJ1-4; D not resolved. Trimming removed 7 bases from V and 2 bases from J, with 14 bases in between. The germline CDR1 and CDR2 sequences are SQVTM and ANQGSEA. CDR3 size: 14 residues. The DNA for the CDR3 is TGCAGCGCCGTACCCACGGACACTAATGAAAAACTGTTTTTT. The encoded protein is CSAVPTDTNEKLFF.

The gene calls are TRBV9 and TRBJ2-7, with TRBD2 matching over 8 bases. CDR1 and CDR2 (germline): SGDLS, YYNGEE. The CDR3 consists of 16 residues. With V trimmed by 0 bases and J by 0 bases, 5 bases remained unmatched. For the CDR3, the DNA is TGTGCCAGCAGCGTAGACGGCGGGGGGAGCTCCTACGAGCAGTACTTC. This translates into CASSVDGGGSSYEQYF.

The chain employs TRBV4-1 and TRBJ2-2; TRBD2 aligns across 8 bases. J gave up 7 bases and V 1 base, and 20 bases lay outside the gene matches. There are 20 residues in the CDR3. Per the germline V gene, CDR1 is MGHRA and CDR2 is YSYEKL. DNA for the CDR3: TGCGCCAGCAGCCAAGCGTTGCCTGGTCAGCGGGAGAGAGGTGGCGGGGAGCTGTTTTTT. This translates into CASSQALPGQRERGGGELFF.

This chain uses TRBV9 with TRBJ1-1; TRBD1 agrees at 9 bases. The CDR3 runs 17 residues. V gave up 2 bases and J gave up 1 base; unmatched junction bases: 9. Germline assignment: CDR1 SGDLS and CDR2 YYNGEE. The CDR3 loop is CASSVRDREAPNTEAFF. CDR3 DNA sequence: TGTGCCAGCAGCGTCAGGGACAGGGAAGCTCCGAACACTGAAGCTTTCTTT.

CDR3 in amino acids: CASSEGVGTTNEKLFF. The CDR3 region has the DNA TGTGCCAGCAGTGAAGGAGTGGGCACGACTAATGAAAAACTGTTTTTT. The V call is TRBV25-1, the J call TRBJ1-4; D gene uncertain. Germline V gene lookup returns CDR1 MGHDK and CDR2 SYGVNS. The CDR3 consists of 16 residues. Between the trimmed V and J ends, which lost 2 bases and 2 bases, there was a span of 12 bases.

The CDR3 spells CASRYSGGSNEKLFF. The CDR3 nucleotides are TGTGCCAGCAGATACTCAGGGGGATCTAATGAAAAACTGTTTTTT. This chain uses TRBV6-4 with TRBJ1-4; the match to TRBD1 covers 7 bases. Germline V lookup: CDR1 MRHNA, CDR2 SNTAGT. This CDR3 is built from 15 residues. The junction had 7 bases not matched to a gene; V was cut back by 6 bases and J by 3 bases.

The chain employs TRBV7-2 and TRBJ2-7, with a tentative D call TRBD1 (7 bases). Trimming stripped 6 bases from V and 2 bases from J, with 11 bases between. The CDR3 has 13 amino acids. Germline V gene data show CDR1 as SGHTA and CDR2 as FQGNSA. CDR3 residues: CASREGAAYEQYF. For the CDR3, the DNA is TGTGCCAGCAGGGAGGGGGCGGCCTACGAGCAGTACTTC.

This chain uses TRBV27 with TRBJ1-5; D gene ambiguous. Germline V lookup: CDR1 MNHEY, CDR2 SMNVEV (reference sequence). Trimming cost V 2 bases and J 4 bases, with 6 bases left between them. The CDR3 is 13 residues long. CDR3 in amino acids: CASSLLENQPQHF. As DNA, the CDR3 is TGTGCCAGCAGTTTACTGGAAAATCAGCCCCAGCATTTT.

J is TRBJ2-7 and V is TRBV10-3, with 11 bases lining up with TRBD1. The CDR3 contains 15 residues. The V and J ends lost 4 bases and 4 bases, in that order; junction bases with no gene match: 6. Germline CDR1 is ENHRY and CDR2 is SYGVKD. Here the CDR3 reads CAISARDRGTYEQYF. CDR3 coding DNA: TGTGCCATCAGTGCCCGGGACAGGGGGACGTACGAGCAGTACTTC.

The chain's CDR3 is CASSLGQGNYGYTF. In DNA, the CDR3 is TGTGCCAGCAGCTTGGGACAGGGCAACTATGGCTACACCTTC. The J gene is TRBJ1-2, the V gene TRBV7-3; 9 nucleotides align to TRBD1. The CDR3 has 14 amino acids. The V gene end was trimmed by 3 bases and the J gene end by 2 bases; junction bases not matched to a gene: 1. Looked up from germline, CDR1 is SGHTA and CDR2 is FQGTGA.

The chain links TRBV9 to TRBJ2-1; 10 bases fit TRBD2. This CDR3 region has 17 residues. Per the germline V gene, CDR1 is SGDLS and CDR2 is YYNGEE. V trimming: 2 bases; J trimming: 7 bases; junction bases outside the gene matches: 12. CDR3 protein: CASSVLASGGFKNEQFF. The CDR3 region has the DNA TGTGCCAGCAGCGTCCTAGCTAGCGGGGGTTTCAAAAATGAGCAGTTCTTC.

The chain links TRBV10-3 to TRBJ2-7; D perhaps matches TRBD2 (6 bases). Trimming left V 0 bases short and J 4 bases short, with 10 bases between. CDR3 length equals 14 residues. From germline, CDR1 is ENHRY and CDR2 SYGVKD. The CDR3 loop reads CAISESFSGYEQYF. For the CDR3, the DNA is TGTGCCATCAGTGAGTCTTTTAGCGGTTACGAGCAGTACTTC.

This rearrangement joins TRBV15 to TRBJ2-1, with D hard to call. Germline loops: CDR1 LNHNV, CDR2 YYDKDF (reference sequence). CDR3 size: 13 residues. V was shortened by 2 bases and J by 5 bases, with 7 bases between the two germline ends. This CDR3 reads CATSRRSNNEQFF. The CDR3, as DNA: TGTGCCACCAGCAGAAGATCAAACAATGAGCAGTTCTTC.

The chain has TRBV9 and TRBJ2-5, with D tentatively TRBD1 (7 bases). There are 15 residues in the CDR3. V was clipped by 0 bases and J by 4 bases, with 13 bases between them. From germline, CDR1 is SGDLS and CDR2 YYNGEE. The CDR3 loop is CASSVVQGGRETQYF. The CDR3 nucleotides read TGTGCCAGCAGCGTAGTCCAGGGGGGCCGAGAGACCCAGTACTTC.

This chain's CDR3 is CASSGVDRGHPWGSHEQYF. DNA of the CDR3: TGTGCCAGCAGTGGGGTCGACAGGGGGCATCCTTGGGGATCCCACGAGCAGTACTTC. The chain links TRBV28 to TRBJ2-7, with 10 positions matching TRBD1. Germline V gives CDR1 MDHEN, CDR2 SYDVKM. V was pared by 5 bases and J by 5 bases, with 21 bases of the junction left unmatched. This CDR3 spans 19 amino acids.

The V gene is TRBV7-2, the J gene TRBJ2-2; tentatively, D is TRBD1 or TRBD2 (5 bases each). The CDR3 consists of 14 residues. The ends were cut back, 5 bases at V and 7 bases at J, with 14 bases in the middle. The V gene's germline CDR1 is SGHTA and CDR2 FQGNSA. CDR3 nucleotides: TGTGCCAGCAGCCCCGGGACCACAGTCGGGGAGCTGTTTTTT. It specifies CASSPGTTVGELFF.

The chain links TRBV9 to TRBJ2-3, with 14 bases aligning to TRBD2. The germline CDR1 and CDR2 sequences are SGDLS and YYNGEE. This CDR3 contains 18 residues. V shed 0 bases and J 3 bases; nucleotides not matched to a gene: 6. The CDR3 is CASSVARLAGGKTDTQYF. The CDR3 DNA reads TGTGCCAGCAGCGTAGCGAGACTAGCGGGGGGGAAGACAGATACGCAGTATTTT.

The V call is TRBV30, the J call TRBJ1-5, with D perhaps matching TRBD1 (5 bases). The CDR3 is 13 amino acids. Germline CDR1 reads GTSNPN; CDR2 reads SVGIG (reference sequence). Trimming stripped 0 bases from V and 7 bases from J, with 10 bases between. The DNA of the CDR3 is TGTGCCTGGAGTGTACAAGGGGTCCAGCCCCAGCATTTT. Its translation is CAWSVQGVQPQHF.

The chain joins TRBV15 to TRBJ2-2; tentative D call: TRBD1 (7 bases). CDR3 size: 19 residues. The V end was cut by 6 bases, the J end by 0 bases, with 23 bases between. From germline, CDR1 is LNHNV and CDR2 YYDKDF (reference sequence). CDR3 DNA sequence: TGTGCCACCAGTAGACAGGGATGGGGGGACTCTTCGAACACCGGGGAGCTGTTTTTT. It translates to CATSRQGWGDSSNTGELFF.

J is TRBJ2-5 and V is TRBV19; TRBD1 aligns across 9 bases. V lost 5 bases and J lost 5; bases outside the gene matches: 9. Looked up from germline, CDR1 is LNHDA and CDR2 is SQIVND (reference sequence). The CDR3 consists of 15 residues. CDR3 in DNA: TGTGCCAGTAGTCGGGACAGGGAAAATGTCGAGACCCAGTACTTC. Translation gives CASSRDRENVETQYF.